The 21 T cell receptor beta chains listed next were all sequenced from one sample in a study of graft-versus-host responses after intestinal transplantation. Generated by immunoSEQ multiplex PCR, the TCRdb table keeps only in-frame clones and is missing some. The sample has 40,000 or so clones, more than 80% seen once. Material: PBMCs, obtained approximately 740 days after intestinal transplantation. These receptor sequences come from a human patient who received an intestinal transplant, so some T cells may come from the graft donor.

The rearrangement uses TRBV19 and TRBJ2-2; perhaps D is TRBD1 or TRBD2 (6 bases each). The germline V gene has CDR1 LNHDA and CDR2 SQIVND (reference sequence). V gave up 6 bases and J gave up 2 bases, with 10 bases separating them. This CDR3 region has 14 residues. DNA of the CDR3: TGTGCCAGTAGGGCCGGGGGCAACACCGGGGAGCTGTTTTTT. This gives the protein CASRAGGNTGELFF.

This CDR3 reads CASSESGDPYEQYF. Written as DNA, the CDR3 is TGCGCCAGCAGTGAGTCTGGTGACCCCTACGAGCAGTACTTC. The chain employs TRBV10-1 and TRBJ2-7; D gene uncertain. Trimming took off 0 bases at V and 2 bases at J, with 8 bases between the two ends. Germline V lookup: CDR1 WNHNN, CDR2 SYGVQD (reference sequence). The CDR3 is made up of 14 amino acids.

The genes are TRBV10-1 and TRBJ2-1; no reliable D call. This CDR3 is built from 15 residues. Germline V CDR1 and CDR2: WNHNN, SYGVQD (reference sequence). Between the trimmed V and J ends, which lost 0 bases and 6 bases, there was a span of 12 bases. The CDR3 DNA reads TGCGCCAGCAGTGAGTCTGCCTTTACCTTCAATGAGCAGTTCTTC. Translated: CASSESAFTFNEQFF.

This sequence joins TRBV18 and TRBJ2-7; D is possibly TRBD1 (5 bases). The CDR3 is made up of 14 amino acids. Germline CDR1 and CDR2: KGHSH and LQKENI. Deletions cut 4 bases from V and 2 bases from J, with 12 bases between. The DNA for the CDR3 is TGTGCCAGCTCACGTGGGGCGCAAACCTACGAGCAGTACTTC. Translated: CASSRGAQTYEQYF.

The chain has TRBV7-9 and TRBJ2-5; 8 bases fit TRBD2. Germline V gives CDR1 SEHNR, CDR2 FQNEAQ (reference sequence). The J segment lost 2 bases and the V segment lost 5 bases, leaving 7 bases of the junction unmatched. This CDR3 has 15 residues. The CDR3 loop is CASSPTGGWQETQYF. The CDR3 bases are TGTGCCAGCAGCCCGACGGGGGGGTGGCAAGAGACCCAGTACTTC.

The chain combines TRBV5-5 with TRBJ1-4, with D unclear. There are 14 residues in the CDR3. From germline, CDR1 is SGHKS and CDR2 YYEKEE (reference sequence). V was clipped by 0 bases and J by 8 bases, with 11 bases between them. The CDR3 is CASSLGTLGEKLFF. The CDR3 coding sequence is TGTGCCAGCAGCTTGGGGACCCTCGGGGAAAAACTGTTTTTT.

The V and J genes are TRBV2 and TRBJ2-2, with D possibly matching TRBD2 (5 bases). This CDR3 is built from 14 residues. Trimming removed 8 bases at V and 1 base at J, with 11 bases between. The germline CDR1 and CDR2 sequences are SNHLY and FYNNEI. The CDR3 sequence is CASAREWNTGELFF. CDR3 DNA sequence: TGTGCCAGCGCCCGGGAATGGAACACCGGGGAGCTGTTTTTT. The complete variable domain, with remaining parts taken from reference TRBV2 and TRBJ2-2, reads EPEVTQTPSHQVTQMGQEVILRCVPISNHLYFYWYRQILGQKVEFLVSFYNNEISEKSEIFDDQFSVERPDGSNFTLKIRSTKLEDSAMYFCASAREWNTGELFFGEGSRLTVL.

This clone has only a few counts. The rearrangement links TRBV6-4 to TRBJ2-3; 10 bases line up with TRBD1. The germline CDR1 and CDR2 sequences are MRHNA and SNTAGT. V lost 2 bases, J lost 1 base, and 0 bases stayed unmatched. This CDR3 has 15 residues. CDR3 residues: CASSDGTGGTDTQYF. The CDR3 nucleotides are TGTGCCAGCAGTGACGGGACAGGGGGCACAGATACGCAGTATTTT.

The chain recombines TRBV6-1 with TRBJ2-7; 7 positions match TRBD1. The CDR3 is made up of 15 amino acids. J was trimmed by 0 bases and V by 8 bases; bases with no gene match: 10. Germline V CDR1 and CDR2: MNHNS, SASEGT. CDR3 region: CASFRGREPSYEQYF. CDR3 coding DNA: TGTGCCAGCTTCAGGGGGAGAGAACCCTCCTACGAGCAGTACTTC.

The chain has TRBV4-2 and TRBJ2-7; D may be TRBD2 (6 bases). This CDR3 has 13 residues. Germline V gene lookup returns CDR1 LGHNA and CDR2 YNFKEQ. V shed 5 bases and J shed 4 bases, with 12 bases lying between them. The CDR3: CASSFGAGYEQYF. CDR3 DNA: TGTGCCAGCAGCTTTGGCGCGGGATACGAGCAGTACTTC.

V and J are TRBV13 and TRBJ2-7; 10 bases line up with TRBD1. V lost 5 bases and J lost 1; bases outside the gene matches: 11. CDR1 is PRHDT and CDR2 is FYEKMQ in the germline V gene (reference sequence). The CDR3 sequence is 17 residues long. This chain's CDR3 is CASSPVRGDRGSYEQYF. The CDR3 region has the DNA TGTGCCAGCAGCCCAGTCCGTGGGGACAGGGGTTCCTACGAGCAGTACTTC.

The chain has TRBV4-2 and TRBJ2-7; D may be TRBD2 (5 bases). The CDR3 loop spans 17 amino acids. Trimming shortened V by 0 bases and J by 7 bases, and 22 bases separated the two germline ends. Germline CDR1 and CDR2: LGHNA and YNFKEQ. The CDR3 DNA reads as TGTGCCAGCAGCCAAGAGGCATTAATGGACTGGGTGGGGGAGCAGTACTTC. Translating gives CASSQEALMDWVGEQYF.

The CDR3 DNA reads as TGTGCCAGCAGCCAAAGTTTGTATGGCTACACCTTC. Translation gives CASSQSLYGYTF. This chain joins TRBV16 and TRBJ1-2; no definite D call. Germline lookup yields CDR1 KGHSY and CDR2 FQNENV. The V gene lost 2 bases and the J gene lost 5 bases, with 6 bases spanning the gap. This CDR3 region has 12 residues.

The table lists this clone with a count of one. This rearrangement joins TRBV18 to TRBJ2-3; no reliable D call. Trimming cost V 3 bases and J 6 bases, with 10 bases left between them. The CDR3 has 13 residues. Germline CDR1 reads KGHSH; CDR2 reads LQKENI. The CDR3 DNA is TGTGCCAGCTCACCGCTGGTCAGGGATACGCAGTATTTT. Translated: CASSPLVRDTQYF.

The chain carries TRBV2 and TRBJ1-2; D is unclear. CDR3 length: 12 amino acids. From germline, CDR1 is SNHLY and CDR2 FYNNEI. V was cut by 11 bases and J by 2 bases, with 12 bases left in between. Here the CDR3 DNA reads TGTGCCGGGAGTTACTTGAACTATGGCTACACCTTC. This codes for CAGSYLNYGYTF. The full variable domain, rest sourced from reference TRBV2 and TRBJ1-2, is EPEVTQTPSHQVTQMGQEVILRCVPISNHLYFYWYRQILGQKVEFLVSFYNNEISEKSEIFDDQFSVERPDGSNFTLKIRSTKLEDSAMYFCAGSYLNYGYTFGSGTRLTVV.

The rearrangement joins TRBV12-2 to TRBJ1-4; TRBD1 was called by the table and not checked on the DNA. TRBV12-2 is classified as a pseudogene. This CDR3 has 15 residues. CDR3 loop: CASRLVCRFSEKLFF. For the CDR3, the DNA is TGTGCAAGTCGCTTAGTTTGCAGGTTCAGCGAAAAACTGTTTTTT.

The J gene is TRBJ2-7, the V gene TRBV7-6, with unresolved D. From germline, CDR1 is SGHVS and CDR2 FNYEAQ. The CDR3 covers 14 residues. Trimming stripped 2 bases from V and 3 bases from J, with 11 bases between. As DNA, the CDR3 is TGTGCCAGCAGCTTATCCCCGGATTACTACGAGCAGTACTTC. This gives the protein CASSLSPDYYEQYF.

The table lists this clone with a count of one. The V gene is TRBV11-3, the J gene TRBJ1-1; the match to TRBD1 covers 9 bases. Trimming took 5 bases from V and 11 from J; bases not matched to a gene: 6. Germline CDR1 is SGHNT and CDR2 is YENEEA. The CDR3 has 12 amino acids. The CDR3 nucleotides are TGTGCCAGCAGCGTCGGGACAGGGAGGGCTTTCTTT. Amino acids: CASSVGTGRAFF.

The J gene is TRBJ1-2, the V gene TRBV11-3; D not resolved. With 0 bases removed from V and 4 bases from J, the gap between germline ends came to 6 bases. Looked up from germline, CDR1 is SGHNT and CDR2 is YENEEA. The CDR3 contains 13 residues. The CDR3 loop reads CASSLEHGYGYTF. CDR3 coding DNA: TGTGCCAGCAGCTTAGAACACGGCTATGGCTACACCTTC. The full variable domain, its missing parts supplied by reference TRBV11-3 and TRBJ1-2, is EAGVVQSPRYKIIEKKQPVAFWCNPISGHNTLYWYLQNLGQGPELLIRYENEEAVDDSQLPKDRFSAERLKGVDSTLKIQPAELGDSAVYLCASSLEHGYGYTFGSGTRLTVV.

This sequence joins TRBV18 and TRBJ1-2, with 8 bases matching TRBD1. The V gene end was trimmed by 4 bases and the J gene end by 4 bases; junction bases not matched to a gene: 17. There are 18 residues in the CDR3. CDR1 is KGHSH and CDR2 is LQKENI in the germline V gene. The chain's CDR3 is CASSQYEITRGRTYGYTF. CDR3 sequence (DNA): TGTGCCAGCTCACAATACGAGATCACCAGGGGGCGCACCTATGGCTACACCTTC.

The chain is built from TRBV5-1 and TRBJ2-5; 8 nucleotides match TRBD1. The germline V gene encodes CDR1 SGHRS and CDR2 YFSETQ. The length of the CDR3 is 15 residues. The J segment lost 5 bases and the V segment lost 0 bases, leaving 6 bases of the junction unmatched. The CDR3 bases are TGCGCCAGCAGCTTGGGACAGGGGATGGAGGAGACCCAGTACTTC. Residues: CASSLGQGMEETQYF.